A single sample is the source of the 18 T cell receptor beta chains below, sequenced in a study of cytomegalovirus exposure and HLA in healthy donors. Primers included in the PCR were 60 Vbeta and 13 Jbeta primers. Profiled with immunoSEQ multiplex PCR; TCRdb holds only in-frame clones, not every one. The sample yields 100,000 to 150,000 clones, approximately 84% seen once. Sequencing was performed on PBMCs. The receptors were gathered from a woman between 18 and 30 years old in good health and CMV-seronegative.

J is TRBJ1-1 and V is TRBV5-1; 9 bases line up with TRBD1. The germline V gene has CDR1 SGHRS and CDR2 YFSETQ. The CDR3 contains 16 residues. J gave up 1 base and V 4 bases, and 8 bases lay outside the gene matches. The CDR3 loop is CASSATDRGWNTEAFF. The CDR3 region has the DNA TGCGCCAGCAGCGCTACGGACAGGGGCTGGAACACTGAAGCTTTCTTT.

The rearrangement joins TRBV7-2 to TRBJ2-7; 9 nucleotides agree with TRBD2. The germline gives CDR1 SGHTA, CDR2 FQGNSA. This CDR3 is built from 15 residues. Trimming at V came to 0 bases and at J to 4 bases, leaving 4 bases not matched to a gene. The CDR3 region has the DNA TGTGCCAGCAGCTTAGCTCTAGCGGGGAGGTACGAGCAGTACTTC. Translation: CASSLALAGRYEQYF.

This rearrangement joins TRBV29-1 to TRBJ1-2; D unclear. This CDR3 has 13 residues. Trimming shortened V by 4 bases and J by 3 bases, and 12 bases separated the two germline ends. Germline V gene sequence: CDR1 SQVTM, CDR2 ANQGSEA. For the CDR3, the DNA is TGCAGCGTTGGACCCACGGAGGACTATGGCTACACCTTC. It translates to CSVGPTEDYGYTF.

The chain couples TRBV10-3 to TRBJ2-1; D gene ambiguous. V was pared by 8 bases and J by 5 bases, with 13 bases between. Germline V lookup: CDR1 ENHRY, CDR2 SYGVKD. The CDR3 has 13 amino acids. CDR3 sequence (DNA): TGTGCCATCGGGCAAGTCTCTAACAATGAGCAGTTCTTC. Translating it yields CAIGQVSNNEQFF.

This clone was found once. The genes are TRBV30 and TRBJ1-2; D gene ambiguous. The CDR3 contains 14 residues. Germline CDR1 reads GTSNPN; CDR2 reads SVGIG (reference sequence). Trimming pared 0 bases from V and 6 bases from J, leaving 14 bases between. The CDR3 spells CAWSVAGGLDGYTF. The DNA for the CDR3 is TGTGCCTGGAGTGTAGCGGGAGGGTTGGATGGCTACACCTTC.

This chain uses TRBV5-4 with TRBJ2-1; possible D gene TRBD2, 6 bases. The CDR3 totals 16 residues. V lost 1 base to trimming and J lost 7 bases, with 18 bases between them. Germline values: CDR1 SGHNT, CDR2 YYREEE (reference sequence). For the CDR3, the DNA is TGTGCCAGCAGCTTGAATGCCGCGGGACGGGGAAATGAGCAGTTCTTC. Translation: CASSLNAAGRGNEQFF.

This rearrangement joins TRBV6-5 to TRBJ2-4, with 10 nucleotides matching TRBD2. The V segment lost 0 bases and the J segment 6 bases; nucleotides outside the gene matches: 5. Germline loops: CDR1 MNHEY, CDR2 SVGAGI. The CDR3 runs 16 residues. The CDR3 here is CASSYSEAGGGNIQYF. CDR3 coding DNA: TGTGCCAGCAGTTACTCTGAAGCGGGAGGGGGAAACATTCAGTACTTC.

The table lists this clone with a few counts. The chain uses TRBV5-4 and TRBJ2-3; 8 positions match TRBD2. The germline gives CDR1 SGHNT, CDR2 YYREEE (reference sequence). The CDR3 is 16 residues long. The V segment lost 4 bases and the J segment 4 bases; nucleotides outside the gene matches: 11. CDR3 amino acids: CASSGMSGSQSDTQYF. In nucleotides, the CDR3 is TGTGCCAGCAGCGGTATGAGCGGGAGTCAGTCAGATACGCAGTATTTT. The full variable domain, with the rest looked up from reference TRBV5-4 and TRBJ2-3, is ETGVTQSPTHLIKTRGQQVTLRCSSQSGHNTVSWYQQALGQGPQFIFQYYREEENGRGNFPPRFSGLQFPNYSSELNVNALELDDSALYLCASSGMSGSQSDTQYFGPGTRLTVL.

The J gene is TRBJ1-6, the V gene TRBV5-1; the D is unclear. Between the trimmed V and J ends, which lost 2 bases and 9 bases, there was a span of 12 bases. CDR1 SGHRS and CDR2 YFSETQ come from the germline V gene. There are 14 residues in the CDR3. This CDR3 reads CASSFQDRGSPLHF. CDR3 DNA: TGCGCCAGCAGCTTCCAGGATCGGGGTTCACCCCTCCACTTT.

The chain carries TRBV7-9 and TRBJ2-7, with 8 bases identical to TRBD1. With V trimmed by 5 bases and J by 6 bases, 3 bases remained unmatched. The germline gives CDR1 SEHNR, CDR2 FQNEAQ (reference sequence). The CDR3 contains 12 residues. CDR3 bases: TGTGCCAGCAGCATGGGACAGGTCGAGCAGTACTTC. Translated, it gives CASSMGQVEQYF.

This chain joins TRBV29-1 and TRBJ2-7; the D gene is possibly TRBD1 (5 bases). Looked up from germline, CDR1 is SQVTM and CDR2 is ANQGSEA. CDR3 length equals 12 residues. With 6 bases removed from V and 0 bases from J, the gap between germline ends came to 9 bases. The CDR3: CSVEDNSYEQYF. The CDR3 DNA reads as TGCAGCGTAGAGGACAACTCCTACGAGCAGTACTTC.

V and J are TRBV25-1 and TRBJ2-7; 7 nucleotides agree with TRBD1. CDR1 and CDR2 from the germline V gene are MGHDK and SYGVNS. The CDR3 is 15 amino acids. Trimming at V came to 3 bases and at J to 6 bases, leaving 11 bases not matched to a gene. CDR3 DNA: TGTGCCAGCAGTGATAGTAGGACAGGTGATTTCGAGCAGTACTTC. Its protein is CASSDSRTGDFEQYF.

The chain links TRBV6-5 to TRBJ1-2; 7 bases line up with TRBD1. V gave up 2 bases and J gave up 6 bases; unmatched junction bases: 6. CDR3 length: 14 residues. The germline CDR1 and CDR2 sequences are MNHEY and SVGAGI. Written as DNA, the CDR3 is TGTGCCAGCAGTTACAGGGGGCATGAAGATGGCTACACCTTC. This sequence encodes CASSYRGHEDGYTF.

This clone was seen only once. DNA for the CDR3: TGTGCCAGCTCAGGGGAGAGGCACACTGAAGCTTTCTTT. This codes for CASSGERHTEAFF. V usage is TRBV2 and J usage is TRBJ1-1, with D possibly matching TRBD1 (6 bases). V shed 8 bases and J shed 3 bases, with 13 bases lying between them. Germline V gives CDR1 SNHLY, CDR2 FYNNEI. The CDR3 totals 13 residues.

The gene calls are TRBV6-5 and TRBJ1-1, with D possibly matching TRBD1 (5 bases). There are 15 residues in the CDR3. V lost 0 bases and J 4 bases, leaving 12 bases between the germline ends. From germline, CDR1 is MNHEY and CDR2 SVGAGI. CDR3 sequence reads: CASSYSVQGGTEAFF. The DNA of the CDR3 is TGTGCCAGCAGTTACTCTGTTCAGGGAGGCACTGAAGCTTTCTTT.

This sequence joins TRBV4-2 and TRBJ2-7, with D possibly being TRBD2 (5 bases). Germline loops: CDR1 LGHNA, CDR2 YNFKEQ. The CDR3 totals 17 residues. V was pared by 0 bases and J by 4 bases, with 19 bases between. The CDR3, as DNA: TGTGCCAGCAGCCAAGAGATTGCATCCTCCGAGGGTTACGAGCAGTACTTC. Translated, it gives CASSQEIASSEGYEQYF.

The V call is TRBV6-1, the J call TRBJ2-5; the match to TRBD1 covers 7 bases. The J segment lost 13 bases and the V segment lost 5 bases, leaving 7 bases of the junction unmatched. The CDR3 is made up of 11 amino acids. The germline CDR1 and CDR2 sequences are MNHNS and SASEGT. CDR3 amino acids: CASSSTGERYF. CDR3 DNA sequence: TGTGCCAGCAGTTCCACAGGGGAGAGGTACTTC.

V and J are TRBV2 and TRBJ2-7; D is unresolved. This CDR3 region has 13 residues. Trimming pared 7 bases from V and 4 bases from J, leaving 14 bases between. Per germline, CDR1 SNHLY and CDR2 FYNNEI. The CDR3 sequence is CASMGKVWYEQYF. As DNA, the CDR3 is TGTGCCAGCATGGGCAAGGTTTGGTACGAGCAGTACTTC.